A single TCR beta chain is shown here with its context. CDR3 length equals 16 residues. V was trimmed by 6 bases and J by 7 bases, leaving 25 bases between them. Germline lookup yields CDR1 MDHEN and CDR2 SYDVKM. This record comes from a study of T cell changes during pregnancy in multiple sclerosis. Sequencing used immunoSEQ multiplex PCR; TCRdb keeps in-frame clones, though not all of them. The sample yields under 110,000 clones, about nine tenths seen once. Source: peripheral blood, taken after pregnancy. The receptor comes from a female donor with multiple sclerosis, enrolled in a pregnancy study. The chain links TRBV28 to TRBJ2-7; TRBD2 is a possible D gene (5 bases). This CDR3 reads CASRSLADSRGSEQYF. CDR3 bases: TGTGCCAGCAGGTCGCTGGCCGATAGCAGAGGGAGTGAGCAGTACTTC.